This T cell receptor (beta chain) was observed in a study of identical twins. A template switching step contributed a universal primer site, while unique molecular identifiers were present in the cDNA. From the 5' RACE reads, TCRdb called clonotypes with MiXCR, one entry per CDR3 protein. The table has more than 400,000 distinct CDR3 sequences, 13% to 15% seen once. With 5 bases clipped from V and 4 bases from J, the junction kept 4 bases outside the gene matches. The CDR3 contains 15 residues. This clonotype was counted many times. Its antigen is as yet unknown. Study observations and caveats: A partial confounding effect on zero-insertion analyses could come from invariant MAIT and iNKT cells.

Another study also made use of these data, one on yellow fever vaccine responses in identical twins.

The origin of this receptor is a woman between 18 and 29 years old in good health. The V call is TRBV12-3 or TRBV12-4, the J call TRBJ1-3, with 11 nucleotides matching TRBD1. The specimen was CD4+ T cells sorted from blood. The CDR3 region is CASSRTGGEGNTIYF. The CDR3 nucleotides read TGTGCCAGCAGTCGGACAGGGGGCGAGGGAAACACCATATATTTT.